This is a list of T cell receptor beta chains from one sample in a study of neurological immune-mediated disorders. TCRdb processed the 5' RACE reads anew with MiXCR; each CDR3 protein has one entry. There are about 76,000 distinct CDR3 sequences in the sample; roughly 17% occur only once, and about 16% lies in the top ten. Input material: PBMCs. The receptors were gathered from a woman in her thirties or forties in good health. The CDR3 runs from the conserved cysteine through the conserved F or W. D genes are given only for firm matches. Where a row states a size, it is once, few, many or the class of an expanded clone; other rows omit it.

j_call clone_size v_call d_call cdr3_aa cdr3_nt
TRBJ2-5 many TRBV4-1 . CASSQEVVRGQETQYF TGCGCCAGCAGCCAAGAAGTTGTGAGGGGCCAAGAGACCCAGTACTTC
TRBJ1-2 many TRBV7-2 . CASSRSPVYGYTF TGTGCCAGCAGCCGTTCCCCAGTCTATGGCTACACCTTC
TRBJ2-3 . TRBV7-8 . CASSLATEDTQYF TGTGCCAGCAGCTTAGCTACTGAGGATACGCAGTATTTT
TRBJ2-6 many TRBV6-1 TRBD2 CASSEAPAGVTGANVLTF TGTGCCAGCAGTGAAGCGCCGGCGGGGGTTACTGGGGCCAACGTCCTGACTTTC
TRBJ1-6 many TRBV5-6 . CASSLDRSSYNSPLHF TGTGCCAGCAGCCTTGACAGGAGCTCCTATAATTCACCCCTCCACTTT
TRBJ2-5 many TRBV7-2 TRBD1 CASSLNRGETQYF TGTGCCAGCAGCTTAAACAGGGGAGAGACCCAGTACTTC
TRBJ2-4 many TRBV28 . CASSFTYGTADPYLAKNIQYF TGTGCCAGCAGTTTTACTTACGGGACCGCCGATCCATATTTAGCCAAAAACATTCAGTACTTC
TRBJ1-5 many TRBV7-2 . CASSLDTAANQPQHF TGTGCCAGCAGCTTAGACACGGCTGCCAATCAGCCCCAGCATTTT
TRBJ2-3 . TRBV15 . CATNIRRSTDTQYF TGTGCCACCAACATTCGACGGAGCACAGATACGCAGTATTTT
TRBJ2-3 many TRBV5-1 . CASRPPSTDTQYF TGCGCCAGCAGACCGCCTAGCACAGATACGCAGTATTTT
TRBJ2-1 many TRBV20-1 . CSASAPREQFF TGCAGTGCTAGCGCCCCGCGGGAGCAGTTCTTC
TRBJ2-2 many TRBV7-2 . CASSLATYTGELFF TGTGCCAGCAGCTTAGCGACCTACACCGGGGAGCTGTTTTTT
TRBJ2-1 many TRBV20-1 TRBD2 CSALPLQRGGRRRNEQFF TGCAGTGCCCTACCTCTCCAGCGGGGGGGCAGGAGACGCAATGAGCAGTTCTTC
TRBJ2-7 many TRBV20-1 . CSARDTINSYEQYF TGCAGTGCTAGAGATACCATAAACTCCTACGAGCAGTACTTC
TRBJ2-3 many TRBV5-1 TRBD1 CASSLEQGATDTQYF TGCGCCAGCAGCTTGGAACAGGGGGCCACAGATACGCAGTATTTT
TRBJ2-3 many TRBV7-9 TRBD2 CASSTGLAGSTTSTDTQYF TGTGCCAGCAGCACAGGACTAGCGGGGTCTACCACTAGCACAGATACGCAGTATTTT
TRBJ2-5 . TRBV18 . CASSPGPAGETQYF TGTGCCAGCTCACCGGGACCGGCAGGGGAGACCCAGTACTTC
TRBJ2-2 many TRBV4-2 . CASSQEIGWNTGELFF TGTGCCAGCAGCCAAGAGATCGGGTGGAACACCGGGGAGCTGTTTTTT
TRBJ2-5 many TRBV29-1 TRBD1 CSVEKGTAKETQYF TGCAGCGTTGAAAAGGGGACAGCTAAAGAGACCCAGTACTTC